These 26 T cell receptor beta chains came from one sample sequenced in a study of early T cells in non-severe SARS-CoV-2 infection. MiXCR, applied by TCRdb to the 5' RACE reads, yields one record per CDR3 protein. The sample yields around 99,000 distinct CDR3 sequences, roughly 11% seen once. Sequencing was carried out using whole blood. These receptors originate from an adult who was a healthcare worker with PCR-confirmed SARS-CoV-2 infection or an uninfected control (not recorded which).

This clonotype was seen many times. The rearrangement uses TRBV11-2 and TRBJ2-3; 11 nucleotides align to TRBD2. CDR3 length equals 16 residues. Germline CDR1 SGHAT, CDR2 FQNNGV. The ends lost 5 bases at V and 3 bases at J; junction bases unmatched: 7. The chain's CDR3 is CASSRTSGSGTDTQYF. The DNA for the CDR3 is TGTGCCAGCAGCCGTACTAGCGGGAGTGGGACAGATACGCAGTATTTT.

This clonotype was counted many times. The chain joins TRBV20-1 to TRBJ2-5; no firm D call. Trimming took off 2 bases at V and 6 bases at J, with 7 bases between the two ends. This CDR3 has 11 residues. Per germline, CDR1 DFQATT and CDR2 SNEGSKA (reference sequence). The DNA of the CDR3 is TGCAGTGCTAGAAAAAGGCAGACCCAGTACTTC. Residues: CSARKRQTQYF.

There are a few counts of this clonotype. The chain recombines TRBV20-1 with TRBJ1-2, with 7 bases fitting TRBD1. The CDR3 extends over 12 amino acids. The germline V gene has CDR1 DFQATT and CDR2 SNEGSKA (reference sequence). The trim removed 5 bases at V and 7 bases at J, leaving 7 bases unmatched. The CDR3 coding sequence is TGCAGTGCTTACAGGGGAGCGGGTGGCTACACCTTC. Encoded protein: CSAYRGAGGYTF.

The chain uses TRBV28 and TRBJ2-5; perhaps TRBD2 as D (7 bases). V gave up 3 bases and J gave up 5 bases, with 16 bases separating them. This CDR3 has 15 residues. CDR1 and CDR2 (germline): MDHEN, SYDVKM. The CDR3, as DNA: TGTGCCAGCAGTTTTTGGGGGGGCCCCTGGGAGACCCAGTACTTC. As protein: CASSFWGGPWETQYF.

The rearrangement joins TRBV9 to TRBJ2-7; unclear D gene. The length of the CDR3 is 15 residues. Trimming stripped 2 bases from V and 2 bases from J, with 14 bases between. Germline-derived CDR1 and CDR2 are SGDLS and YYNGEE. CDR3 coding DNA: TGTGCCAGCAGCGTCCGCGACGGAAAGACCTACGAGCAGTACTTC. Translated, it gives CASSVRDGKTYEQYF.

This clonotype was detected many times. The chain carries TRBV6-2 or TRBV6-3 and TRBJ2-1, with 7 bases fitting TRBD2. With V trimmed by 7 bases and J by 5 bases, 5 bases remained unmatched. CDR3 length equals 13 residues. In germline, CDR1 is MNHEY, CDR2 SVGEGT. The CDR3 is CASKKRDHNEQFF. The CDR3 DNA reads TGTGCCAGCAAGAAGCGGGATCACAATGAGCAGTTCTTC.

The table lists this clonotype with a few counts. V usage is TRBV28 and J usage is TRBJ2-7, with D hard to call. Trimming stripped 5 bases from V and 6 bases from J, with 5 bases between. This CDR3 spans 10 amino acids. Germline V gives CDR1 MDHEN, CDR2 SYDVKM. The CDR3 sequence: CASSRGEQYF. CDR3 in DNA: TGTGCCAGCAGTCGCGGCGAGCAGTACTTC.

V and J are TRBV24-1 and TRBJ2-1, with D perhaps TRBD2 (5 bases). This CDR3 contains 18 residues. Trimming stripped 5 bases from V and 1 base from J, with 20 bases between. The germline CDR1 and CDR2 sequences are KGHDR and SFDVKD. The CDR3 DNA is TGTGCCACCAGTGCCGCCCGGGAAGGACTGTCATCCTACAATGAGCAGTTCTTC. Protein sequence: CATSAAREGLSSYNEQFF.

A few counts support this clonotype. This sequence joins TRBV5-1 and TRBJ2-3; TRBD2 aligns across 12 bases. With V trimmed by 6 bases and J by 3 bases, 8 bases remained unmatched. The CDR3 loop spans 16 amino acids. From germline, CDR1 is SGHRS and CDR2 YFSETQ. This CDR3 reads CASTLQTSGRTDTQYF. Here the CDR3 DNA reads TGCGCCAGCACCCTACAAACTAGCGGGAGGACAGATACGCAGTATTTT.

This clonotype appeared a few times. CDR3 in amino acids: CASSHSGVLKNIQYF. In DNA form, the CDR3 reads TGTGCCAGCAGTCATTCAGGGGTCCTGAAAAACATTCAGTACTTC. V gene TRBV6-1 combines with J gene TRBJ2-4, with a tentative D call TRBD1 (6 bases). The V end was cut by 5 bases, the J end by 4 bases, with 15 bases between. From germline, CDR1 is MNHNS and CDR2 SASEGT. CDR3 size: 15 residues.

The sample holds many counts of this clonotype. V is TRBV20-1 and J is TRBJ2-4, with D perhaps matching TRBD2 (5 bases). The CDR3 has 14 residues. Germline-derived CDR1 and CDR2 are DFQATT and SNEGSKA (reference sequence). The ends were cut back, 0 bases at V and 8 bases at J, with 14 bases in the middle. The CDR3: CSARDLEDGDIQYF. The CDR3 DNA reads TGCAGTGCTAGAGATCTGGAGGATGGGGACATTCAGTACTTC.

The rearrangement links TRBV6-1 to TRBJ2-2; D is ambiguous. Trimming left V 7 bases short and J 0 bases short, with 9 bases between. Germline V CDR1 and CDR2: MNHNS, SASEGT. The length of the CDR3 is 14 residues. CDR3 sequence reads: CASNRASNTGELFF. The CDR3 DNA reads as TGTGCCAGCAATCGGGCCTCGAACACCGGGGAGCTGTTTTTT.

This clonotype was seen ten or more times. The rearrangement links TRBV5-6 to TRBJ2-7; D call uncertain. The germline CDR1 and CDR2 sequences are SGHDT and YYEEEE. V was pared by 3 bases and J by 1 base, with 17 bases between. The length of the CDR3 is 16 residues. CDR3 protein: CASSSKSRYLSYEQYF. DNA for the CDR3: TGTGCCAGCAGCTCCAAAAGCCGGTACCTATCCTACGAGCAGTACTTC.

A word on this clonotype: Since a much larger clone is just one base distant, this may be a read error. The rearrangement uses TRBV5-4 and TRBJ2-7, with a tentative D call TRBD1 (8 bases). Trimming took off 4 bases at V and 8 bases at J, with 19 bases between the two ends. CDR3 length: 14 residues. The V gene's germline CDR1 is SGHNT and CDR2 YYREEE (reference sequence). The CDR3 DNA is TGTGCCAGCAGCCTAGGACAGGGAGGGGACAAGCAGTACTTC. Protein sequence: CASSLGQGGDKQYF.

This clonotype was observed a few times. The rearrangement joins TRBV20-1 to TRBJ2-1, with D possibly TRBD1 on 6 matching bases. Looked up from germline, CDR1 is DFQATT and CDR2 is SNEGSKA (reference sequence). The CDR3 runs 15 residues. Trimming cost V 4 bases and J 2 bases, with 15 bases left between them. The CDR3 is CSAIRGTSTYNEQFF. In nucleotides, the CDR3 is TGCAGTGCTATAAGGGGGACCTCCACCTACAATGAGCAGTTCTTC.

This clonotype was counted many times. This chain uses TRBV6-6 with TRBJ2-1; a possible D gene is TRBD2 (5 bases). Germline values: CDR1 MNHNY, CDR2 SVGAGI (reference sequence). The CDR3 loop spans 16 amino acids. V lost 2 bases and J 4 bases, leaving 15 bases between the germline ends. The chain's CDR3 is CASSYPLGLDYNEQFF. CDR3 DNA sequence: TGTGCCAGCAGTTACCCCCTCGGACTGGATTACAATGAGCAGTTCTTC.

The sample holds many counts of this clonotype. The chain uses TRBV2 and TRBJ2-1, with 7 bases fitting TRBD2. Germline lookup yields CDR1 SNHLY and CDR2 FYNNEI. The CDR3 is 13 residues long. J was trimmed by 15 bases and V by 8 bases; bases with no gene match: 16. The CDR3 reads CASRSEAAGVWFF. CDR3 nucleotides: TGTGCCAGCCGGTCTGAGGCGGCGGGAGTGTGGTTCTTC.

This clonotype was observed many times. The J gene is TRBJ2-7, the V gene TRBV5-6; TRBD1 matches at 7 bases. Germline-derived CDR1 and CDR2 are SGHDT and YYEEEE. V trimming: 5 bases; J trimming: 0 bases; junction bases outside the gene matches: 8. The CDR3 contains 15 residues. CDR3 in DNA: TGTGCCAGCAGATATCGGGACAGCTACTCCTACGAGCAGTACTTC. Protein: CASRYRDSYSYEQYF.

This clonotype was seen repeatedly, ten times or more. The chain combines TRBV29-1 with TRBJ1-1; D might be TRBD1 (5 bases). Trimming removed 6 bases from V and 5 bases from J, with 16 bases in between. This CDR3 has 13 amino acids. CDR1 is SQVTM and CDR2 is ANQGSEA in the germline V gene. CDR3 in DNA: TGCAGCGTAGATTCGCGAGCAGGGACTGAAGCTTTCTTT. Translated: CSVDSRAGTEAFF.

This clonotype showed up many times. The chain joins TRBV13 to TRBJ2-1, with D possibly being TRBD1 or TRBD2 (5 bases each). V was pared by 3 bases and J by 0 bases, with 6 bases between. This CDR3 comprises 14 residues. CDR1 is PRHDT and CDR2 is FYEKMQ in the germline V gene (reference sequence). The CDR3: CASSFGGSYNEQFF. The CDR3 DNA is TGTGCCAGCAGCTTTGGGGGCTCCTACAATGAGCAGTTCTTC.

The genes are TRBV19 and TRBJ2-1; D not certain. The CDR3 extends over 13 amino acids. V gave up 4 bases and J gave up 7 bases, with 11 bases separating them. Germline assignment: CDR1 LNHDA and CDR2 SQIVND (reference sequence). The CDR3 region has the DNA TGTGCCAGTAGTACACCGACCAAAAATGAGCAGTTCTTC. Protein: CASSTPTKNEQFF. Full variable domain (missing parts from reference TRBV19 and TRBJ2-1): DGGITQSPKYLFRKEGQNVTLSCEQNLNHDAMYWYRQDPGQGLRLIYYSQIVNDFQKGDIAEGYSVSREKKESFPLTVTSAQKNPTAFYLCASSTPTKNEQFFGPGTRLTVL.

The chain links TRBV6-2 or TRBV6-3 to TRBJ2-7; D gene ambiguous. V was pared by 2 bases and J by 2 bases, with 7 bases between. The CDR3 covers 13 residues. The germline CDR1 and CDR2 sequences are MNHEY and SVGEGT. The CDR3 DNA reads as TGTGCCAGCAGTTACGGCGGACCCTACGAGCAGTACTTC. Its protein product is CASSYGGPYEQYF.

V usage is TRBV5-1 and J usage is TRBJ2-7; D uncertain. V was cut by 4 bases and J by 5 bases, with 7 bases left in between. CDR3 size: 11 residues. CDR1 SGHRS and CDR2 YFSETQ come from the germline V gene. DNA for the CDR3: TGCGCCAGCAGCCCCGGGCACGAGCAGTACTTC. This encodes CASSPGHEQYF.

This clonotype turned up a few times. The chain has TRBV10-3 and TRBJ2-3; the D gene is possibly TRBD2 (6 bases). The V end lost 8 bases, the J end lost 4 bases, and 7 bases lay between the germline ends. The CDR3 has 11 amino acids. Germline CDR1 reads ENHRY; CDR2 reads SYGVKD. CDR3 amino acids: CAIGGADTQYF. The DNA for the CDR3 is TGTGCCATCGGAGGGGCAGATACGCAGTATTTT.

There are many counts of this clonotype. The chain combines TRBV20-1 with TRBJ2-7; no clear D. The CDR3 extends over 13 amino acids. The V gene's germline CDR1 is DFQATT and CDR2 SNEGSKA (reference sequence). The germline V and J ends were trimmed by 0 bases and 3 bases, with 9 bases remaining between them. CDR3 sequence: CSARDPKLYEQYF. CDR3 sequence (DNA): TGCAGTGCTAGAGATCCGAAGCTCTACGAGCAGTACTTC.

The chain is built from TRBV20-1 and TRBJ1-1, with TRBD1 identical over 7 bases. The J segment lost 7 bases and the V segment lost 5 bases, leaving 4 bases of the junction unmatched. The germline gives CDR1 DFQATT, CDR2 SNEGSKA (reference sequence). The CDR3 contains 11 residues. The CDR3 spells CSADGQVEAFF. CDR3 nucleotides: TGCAGTGCTGATGGACAGGTTGAAGCTTTCTTT.